This paragraph reports one TCR beta chain. The antigen is undetermined. This sample stems from a study of vaccination and CD4 T cells after COVID-19. Background on the study: Overlapping spike peptides of SARS-CoV-2, HCoV-NL63, HCoV-OC43 and HCoV-229E stimulated the cells. General observations from the study: No early post-infection timepoints were studied, and convalescent patients studied were relatively few.

V gave up 1 base and J gave up 8 bases; unmatched junction bases: 14. CDR1 is LNHNV and CDR2 is YYDKDF in the germline V gene (reference sequence). This CDR3 is built from 17 residues. The treatment was: roughly 11-day PBMC culture with coronavirus spike peptide pools or control peptides (ViraFEST assay). CD4+ T cells were isolated by negative selection after about ten days of culture. Sequencing of the DNA from cultured CD4+ T cells was carried out with the Oncomine TCR Beta short-read assay. The authors extracted genomic DNA from cultured CD4+ T cells. TCRdb used MiXCR to reprocess the PCR reads, holding one entry per CDR3 protein. The sample carries about 11,000 distinct CDR3 sequences, 45% to 70% recorded once.

This chain uses TRBV15 with TRBJ2-4; 7 nucleotides agree with TRBD2. The sequence derives from a human donor who had recovered from COVID-19. Sequencing was carried out using CD4+ T cells from blood, cultured in vitro. CDR3 sequence reads: CATSRVGPGGGRDIQYF. CDR3 nucleotides: TGTGCCACCAGCAGAGTTGGGCCGGGGGGAGGCAGGGACATTCAGTACTTC.